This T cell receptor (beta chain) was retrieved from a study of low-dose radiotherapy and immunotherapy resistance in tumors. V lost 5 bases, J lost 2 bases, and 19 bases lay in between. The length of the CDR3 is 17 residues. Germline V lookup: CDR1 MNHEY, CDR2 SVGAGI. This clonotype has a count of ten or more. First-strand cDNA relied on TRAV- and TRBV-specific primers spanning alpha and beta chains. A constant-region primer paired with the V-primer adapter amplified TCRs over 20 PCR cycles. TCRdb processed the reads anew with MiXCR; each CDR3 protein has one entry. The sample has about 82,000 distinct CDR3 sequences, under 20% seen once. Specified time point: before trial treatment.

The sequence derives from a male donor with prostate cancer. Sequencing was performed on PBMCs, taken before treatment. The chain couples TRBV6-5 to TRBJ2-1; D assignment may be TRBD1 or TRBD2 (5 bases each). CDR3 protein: CASSRKSGTGAYNEQFF. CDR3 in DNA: TGTGCCAGCAGTAGAAAATCCGGGACCGGCGCCTACAATGAGCAGTTCTTC.